This T cell receptor (beta chain) came from a study of cytomegalovirus exposure and HLA in healthy donors. This clone was counted a single time. In germline, CDR1 is SGHVS, CDR2 FNYEAQ. The ends lost 5 bases at V and 5 bases at J; junction bases unmatched: 3. This CDR3 is built from 13 residues. Sequencing was performed with immunoSEQ multiplex PCR; in TCRdb, only in-frame clones are kept and a portion is missing. The sample includes 150,000 to 200,000 clones, 85% of them seen just once. Input material: PBMCs. This sequence joins TRBV7-6 and TRBJ2-7; TRBD1 aligns across 10 bases. This receptor was taken from a man aged 25 to 45 in good health and CMV-seropositive. CDR3 in amino acids: CASSRDRGHEQYF. The CDR3 DNA reads TGTGCCAGCAGCCGGGACAGGGGCCACGAGCAGTACTTC. The full variable domain, completed using reference TRBV7-6 and TRBJ2-7, is GAGVSQSPRYKVTKRGQDVALRCDPISGHVSLYWYRQALGQGPEFLTYFNYEAQQDKSGLPNDRFSAERPEGSISTLTIQRTEQRDSAMYRCASSRDRGHEQYFGPGTRLTVT.